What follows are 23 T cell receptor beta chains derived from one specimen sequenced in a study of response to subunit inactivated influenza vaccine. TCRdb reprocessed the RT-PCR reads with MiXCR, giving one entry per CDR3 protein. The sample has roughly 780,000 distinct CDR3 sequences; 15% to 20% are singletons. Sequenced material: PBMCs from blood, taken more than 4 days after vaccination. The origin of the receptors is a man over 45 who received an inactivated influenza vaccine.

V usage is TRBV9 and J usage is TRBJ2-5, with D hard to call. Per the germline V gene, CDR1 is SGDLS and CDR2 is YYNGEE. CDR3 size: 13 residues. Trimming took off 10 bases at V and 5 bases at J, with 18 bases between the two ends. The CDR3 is CAPTHQSGETQYF. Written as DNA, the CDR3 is TGTGCCCCGACTCACCAATCTGGGGAGACCCAGTACTTC.

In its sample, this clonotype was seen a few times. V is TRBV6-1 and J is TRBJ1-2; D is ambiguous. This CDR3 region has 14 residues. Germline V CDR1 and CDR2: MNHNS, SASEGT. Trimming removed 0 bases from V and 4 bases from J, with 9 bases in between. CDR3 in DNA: TGTGCCAGCAGTGAAGCCCTACAGTCCTATGGCTACACCTTC. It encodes CASSEALQSYGYTF.

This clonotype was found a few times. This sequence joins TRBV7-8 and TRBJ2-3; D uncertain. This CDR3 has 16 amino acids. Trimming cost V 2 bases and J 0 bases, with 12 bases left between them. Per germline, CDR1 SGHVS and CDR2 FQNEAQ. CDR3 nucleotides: TGTGCCAGCAGCTTACGTCCAGCCCTGAGCACAGATACGCAGTATTTT. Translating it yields CASSLRPALSTDTQYF.

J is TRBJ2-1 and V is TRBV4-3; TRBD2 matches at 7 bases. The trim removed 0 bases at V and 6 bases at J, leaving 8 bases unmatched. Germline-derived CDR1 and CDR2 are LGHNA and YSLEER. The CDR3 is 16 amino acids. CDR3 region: CASSQDWSGTGNEQFF. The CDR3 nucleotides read TGCGCCAGCAGCCAAGACTGGAGCGGGACTGGCAATGAGCAGTTCTTC.

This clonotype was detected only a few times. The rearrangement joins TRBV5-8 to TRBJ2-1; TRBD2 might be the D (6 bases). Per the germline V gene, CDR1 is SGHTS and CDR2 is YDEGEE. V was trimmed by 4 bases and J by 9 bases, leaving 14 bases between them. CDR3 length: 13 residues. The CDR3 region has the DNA TGTGCCAGCAGCCTCATTTGGGGAGGTGAGCAGTTCTTC. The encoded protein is CASSLIWGGEQFF.

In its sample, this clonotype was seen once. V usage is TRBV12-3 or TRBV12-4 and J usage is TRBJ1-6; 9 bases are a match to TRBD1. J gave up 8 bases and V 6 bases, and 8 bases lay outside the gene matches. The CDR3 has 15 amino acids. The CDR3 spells CASREYRGRDSPLHF. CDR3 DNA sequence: TGTGCCAGCAGAGAATACAGGGGGCGGGATTCACCCCTCCACTTT.

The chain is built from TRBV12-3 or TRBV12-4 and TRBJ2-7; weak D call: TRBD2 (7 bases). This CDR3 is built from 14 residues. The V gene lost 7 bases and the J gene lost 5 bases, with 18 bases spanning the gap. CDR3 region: CASTPRGGGDEQYF. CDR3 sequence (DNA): TGTGCCAGCACTCCCAGGGGAGGGGGGGACGAGCAGTACTTC.

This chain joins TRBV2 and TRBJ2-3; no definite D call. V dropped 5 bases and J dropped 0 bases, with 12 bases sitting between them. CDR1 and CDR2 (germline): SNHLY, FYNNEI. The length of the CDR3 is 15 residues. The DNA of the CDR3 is TGTGCCAGCAGTTCCGGGCCCACCAGCACAGATACGCAGTATTTT. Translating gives CASSSGPTSTDTQYF.

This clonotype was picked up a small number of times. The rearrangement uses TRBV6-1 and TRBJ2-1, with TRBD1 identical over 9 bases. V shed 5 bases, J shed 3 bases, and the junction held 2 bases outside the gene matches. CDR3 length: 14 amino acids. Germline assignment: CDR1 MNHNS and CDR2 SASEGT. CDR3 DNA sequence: TGTGCCAGCAGTCGGACAGGGGTCTACAATGAGCAGTTCTTC. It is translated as CASSRTGVYNEQFF.

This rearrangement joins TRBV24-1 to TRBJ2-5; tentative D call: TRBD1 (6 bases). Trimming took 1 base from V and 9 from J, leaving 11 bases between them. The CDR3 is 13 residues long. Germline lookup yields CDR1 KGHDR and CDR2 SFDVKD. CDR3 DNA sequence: TGTGCCACCAGTGATTTCGGACAGAGGGCCCAGTACTTC. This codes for CATSDFGQRAQYF.

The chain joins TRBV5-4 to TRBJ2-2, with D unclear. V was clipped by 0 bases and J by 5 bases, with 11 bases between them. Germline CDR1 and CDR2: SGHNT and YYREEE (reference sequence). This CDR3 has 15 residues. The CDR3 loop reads CASSLVGLGTGELFF. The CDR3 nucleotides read TGTGCCAGCAGCTTGGTGGGGTTGGGAACCGGGGAGCTGTTTTTT.

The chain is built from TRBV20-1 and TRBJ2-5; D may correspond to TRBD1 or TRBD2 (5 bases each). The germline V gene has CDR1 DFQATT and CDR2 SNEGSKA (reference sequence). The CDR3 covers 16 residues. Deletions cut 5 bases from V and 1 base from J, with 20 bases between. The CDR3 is CSAPGTFLVTQETQYF. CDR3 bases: TGCAGTGCTCCCGGGACGTTTCTTGTCACCCAAGAGACCCAGTACTTC.

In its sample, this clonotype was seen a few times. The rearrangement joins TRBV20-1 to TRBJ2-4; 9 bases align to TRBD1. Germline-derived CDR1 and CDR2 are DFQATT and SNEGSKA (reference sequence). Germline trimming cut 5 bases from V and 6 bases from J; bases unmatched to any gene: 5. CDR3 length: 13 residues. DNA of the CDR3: TGCAGTGCTGTGAGGGACAGGGCAAACATTCAGTACTTC. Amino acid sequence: CSAVRDRANIQYF.

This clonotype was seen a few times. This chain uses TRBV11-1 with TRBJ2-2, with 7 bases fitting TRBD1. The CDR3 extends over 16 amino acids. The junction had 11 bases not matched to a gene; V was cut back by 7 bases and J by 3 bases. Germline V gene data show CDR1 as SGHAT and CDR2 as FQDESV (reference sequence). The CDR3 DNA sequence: TGTGCCAGCAACCCAGTCAGGGACAGAGACACCGGGGAGCTGTTTTTT. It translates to CASNPVRDRDTGELFF.

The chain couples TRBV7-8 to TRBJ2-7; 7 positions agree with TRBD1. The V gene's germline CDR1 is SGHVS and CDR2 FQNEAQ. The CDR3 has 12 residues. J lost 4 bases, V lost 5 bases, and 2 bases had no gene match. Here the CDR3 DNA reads TGTGCCAGCAGCAGGGGACAGTACGAGCAGTACTTC. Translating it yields CASSRGQYEQYF.

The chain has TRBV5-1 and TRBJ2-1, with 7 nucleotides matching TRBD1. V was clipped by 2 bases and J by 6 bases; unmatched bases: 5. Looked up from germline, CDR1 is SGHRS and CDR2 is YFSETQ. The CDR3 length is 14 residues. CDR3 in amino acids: CASSFGDSPNEQFF. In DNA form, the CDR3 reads TGCGCCAGCAGCTTTGGGGACAGTCCCAATGAGCAGTTCTTC. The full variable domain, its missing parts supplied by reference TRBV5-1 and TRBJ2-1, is KAGVTQTPRYLIKTRGQQVTLSCSPISGHRSVSWYQQTPGQGLQFLFEYFSETQRNKGNFPGRFSGRQFSNSRSEMNVSTLELGDSALYLCASSFGDSPNEQFFGPGTRLTVL.

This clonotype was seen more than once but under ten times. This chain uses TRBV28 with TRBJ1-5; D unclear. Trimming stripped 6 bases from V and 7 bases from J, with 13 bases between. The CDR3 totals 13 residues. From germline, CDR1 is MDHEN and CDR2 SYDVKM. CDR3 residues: CASRPQPRQPQHF. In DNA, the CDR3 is TGTGCCAGCAGGCCTCAGCCGAGGCAGCCCCAGCATTTT.

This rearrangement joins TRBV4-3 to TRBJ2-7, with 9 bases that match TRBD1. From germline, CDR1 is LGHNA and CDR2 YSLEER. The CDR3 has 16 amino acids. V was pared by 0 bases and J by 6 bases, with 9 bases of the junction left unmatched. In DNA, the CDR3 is TGCGCCAGCAGCCAAGATGGGGGACAGGGATTTCGCGAGCAGTACTTC. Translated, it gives CASSQDGGQGFREQYF.

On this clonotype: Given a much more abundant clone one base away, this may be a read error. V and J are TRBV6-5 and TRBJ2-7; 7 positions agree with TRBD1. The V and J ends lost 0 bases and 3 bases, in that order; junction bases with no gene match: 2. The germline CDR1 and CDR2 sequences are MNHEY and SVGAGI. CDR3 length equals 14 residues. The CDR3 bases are TGTGCCAGCAGTTACTCGACAGGGTTCTACGAGCAGTACTTC. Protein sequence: CASSYSTGFYEQYF.

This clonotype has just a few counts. CDR3 bases: TGTGCCAGCAGCTTACAGACCGACTCCACAGATACGCAGTATTTT. Protein product: CASSLQTDSTDTQYF. J is TRBJ2-3 and V is TRBV7-3; D remains unclear. The CDR3 loop spans 15 amino acids. Trimming left V 2 bases short and J 2 bases short, with 11 bases between. In germline, CDR1 is SGHTA, CDR2 FQGTGA.

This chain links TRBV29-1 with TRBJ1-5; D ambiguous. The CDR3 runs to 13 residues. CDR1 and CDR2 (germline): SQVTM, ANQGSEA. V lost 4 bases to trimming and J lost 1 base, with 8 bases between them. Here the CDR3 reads CSVGQASNQPQHF. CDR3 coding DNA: TGCAGCGTTGGCCAGGCAAGCAATCAGCCCCAGCATTTT.

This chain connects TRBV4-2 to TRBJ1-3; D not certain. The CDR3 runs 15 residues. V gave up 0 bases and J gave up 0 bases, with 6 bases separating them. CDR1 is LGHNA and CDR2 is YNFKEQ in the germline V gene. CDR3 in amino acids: CASSQDRLSGNTIYF. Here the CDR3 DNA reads TGTGCCAGCAGCCAAGATCGCCTCTCTGGAAACACCATATATTTT.

The CDR3, as DNA: TGCAGTGCTAGGCCCTTCCTAGCGGGGGGTCCCTACAATGAGCAGTTCTTC. This gives the protein CSARPFLAGGPYNEQFF. The rearrangement uses TRBV20-1 and TRBJ2-1; 11 nucleotides align to TRBD2. The CDR3 spans 17 residues. The V gene's germline CDR1 is DFQATT and CDR2 SNEGSKA (reference sequence). Germline trimming cut 3 bases from V and 2 bases from J; bases unmatched to any gene: 9.